These 8 T cell receptor beta chains originate from one sample sequenced in a study of T cell clonality in common variable immunodeficiency. Findings and limits, study-wide: Reportedly, TCR beta sequences from common variable immunodeficiency showed fewer deletions and N-nucleotide insertions.

Produced via immunoSEQ multiplex PCR; TCRdb's table is partial and in-frame only. The record shows 30,000 to 40,000 clones for this sample, with no singletons present. Their specific antigens are unknown. Sequencing was carried out using peripheral blood mononuclear cells. The receptors shown here come from a human donor with common variable immunodeficiency.

This clone was seen a few times. The read stops 3 residues short of the end of the CDR3; the missing end is completed from the germline J gene. V is TRBV19 and J is TRBJ1-1; D may be TRBD1 (5 bases). This CDR3 spans 12 amino acids. Per germline, CDR1 LNHDA and CDR2 SQIVND (reference sequence). V gave up 8 bases and J gave up 3 bases, with 10 bases separating them. Partial CDR3 DNA: TGTGCCAGTGGGGGGGATTACACTGAA. Its protein is CASGGDYTE. The entire CDR3 protein is CASGGDYTEAFF.

Concerning this clone: The sequence runs out 3 residues before the end of the CDR3; the remainder is reconstructed from the germline J gene. The chain has TRBV19 and TRBJ1-1; D is undetermined. Trimming took 1 base from V and 1 from J, leaving 4 bases between them. Germline CDR1 and CDR2: LNHDA and SQIVND (reference sequence). There are 13 residues in the CDR3. The CDR3 DNA, read in part, is TGTGCCAGTAGTATAGGAGGGAACACTGAA. Translating it yields CASSIGGNTE. In full, the CDR3 is CASSIGGNTEAFF. Full variable domain (missing parts from reference TRBV19 and TRBJ1-1): DGGITQSPKYLFRKEGQNVTLSCEQNLNHDAMYWYRQDPGQGLRLIYYSQIVNDFQKGDIAEGYSVSREKKESFPLTVTSAQKNPTAFYLCASSIGGNTEAFFGQGTRLTVV.

The CDR3 loop reads CASSLGANTEAFF. The covered CDR3 bases are TGTGCCAGCAGCTTGGGGGCCAACACTGAA. V usage is TRBV7-2 and J usage is TRBJ1-1, with D possibly TRBD1 on 6 matching bases. The CDR3 extends 3 residues past the end of the read, so its final part is completed from the germline J gene. Germline V lookup: CDR1 SGHTA, CDR2 FQGNSA. Deletions cut 3 bases from V and 2 bases from J, with 7 bases between. The CDR3 is made up of 13 amino acids.

This clone was seen only a few times. The read halts 3 residues ahead of the CDR3 end, with the missing end drawn from the germline J gene. The chain employs TRBV7-2 and TRBJ2-1, with D possibly being TRBD2 (7 bases). The V end lost 8 bases, the J end lost 2 bases, and 16 bases lay between the germline ends. The germline CDR1 and CDR2 sequences are SGHTA and FQGNSA. CDR3 length: 15 amino acids. CDR3 DNA (partial): TGTGCCAGCCGAACAGGGAGGGACACCTACAATGAG. Encoded protein: CASRTGRDTYNE. The whole CDR3 protein reads CASRTGRDTYNEQFF. Complete variable domain (other parts from reference TRBV7-2 and TRBJ2-1): GAGVSQSPSNKVTEKGKDVELRCDPISGHTALYWYRQSLGQGLEFLIYFQGNSAPDKSGLPSDRFSAERTGGSVSTLTIQRTQQEDSAVYLCASRTGRDTYNEQFFGPGTRLTVL.

This clone occurred a few times. Read coverage stops 3 residues before the CDR3 terminus; the germline J gene supplies the remainder. This chain links TRBV6-1 with TRBJ2-3; D is unclear. V was trimmed by 3 bases and J by 6 bases, leaving 7 bases between them. The CDR3 loop spans 12 amino acids. In germline, CDR1 is MNHNS, CDR2 SASEGT. The CDR3 here is CASSDQADTQYF. CDR3 DNA (partial): TGTGCCAGCAGTGACCAGGCGGATACG.

In its sample, this clone was seen many times. The germline gene is not matched at one end of the junction; a read error may be the cause. The read falls 3 residues short of the CDR3 end, and the missing part is taken from the germline J gene. The chain couples TRBV7-3 to TRBJ2-1; 10 nucleotides align to TRBD2. This CDR3 is 18 amino acids long. The germline V gene encodes CDR1 SGHTA and CDR2 FQGTGA. This chain's CDR3 is CASSLTGASAAGGREQFF. The sequenced part of the CDR3 DNA is TGTGCCAGCAGCCTAACTGGGGCAAGCGCAGCGGGAGGGCGTGAG.

This clone was seen more than once but under ten times. Sequencing ends 3 residues short of the CDR3 end; the germline J gene provides the rest. The rearrangement links TRBV30 to TRBJ2-7, with a possible D match to TRBD2 (6 bases). Germline V CDR1 and CDR2: GTSNPN, SVGIG (reference sequence). Trimming pared 0 bases from V and 3 bases from J, leaving 6 bases between. The CDR3 totals 12 residues. Partial CDR3 DNA: TGTGCCTGGAGTGTGGGGGGCTACGAG. It is translated as CAWSVGGYE. The CDR3 as a whole reads CAWSVGGYEQYF.

Regarding this clone: The read ends 3 residues early relative to the CDR3; the germline J gene fills the gap. The chain uses TRBV20-1 and TRBJ2-5, with D perhaps TRBD2 (6 bases). V was clipped by 5 bases and J by 0 bases, with 7 bases between them. The CDR3 runs to 12 residues. Germline V lookup: CDR1 DFQATT, CDR2 SNEGSKA (reference sequence). CDR3 in amino acids: CSAAGYQETQYF. Partial CDR3 DNA: TGCAGTGCTGCGGGGTACCAAGAGACC.